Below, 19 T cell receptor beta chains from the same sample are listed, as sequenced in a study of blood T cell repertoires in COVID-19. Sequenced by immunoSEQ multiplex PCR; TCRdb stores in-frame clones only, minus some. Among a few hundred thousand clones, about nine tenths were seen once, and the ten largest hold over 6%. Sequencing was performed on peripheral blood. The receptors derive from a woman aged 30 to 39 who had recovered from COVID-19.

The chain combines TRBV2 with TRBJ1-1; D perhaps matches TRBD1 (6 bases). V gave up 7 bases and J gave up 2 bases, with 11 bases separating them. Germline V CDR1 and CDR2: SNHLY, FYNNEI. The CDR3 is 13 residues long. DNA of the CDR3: TGTGCCAGCACCATACAGGGAAACACTGAAGCTTTCTTT. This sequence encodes CASTIQGNTEAFF.

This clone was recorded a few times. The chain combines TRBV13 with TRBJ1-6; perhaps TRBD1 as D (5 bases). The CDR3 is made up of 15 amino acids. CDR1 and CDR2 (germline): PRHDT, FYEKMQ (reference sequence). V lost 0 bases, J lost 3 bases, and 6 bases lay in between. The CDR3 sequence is CASSLGQGYNSPLHF. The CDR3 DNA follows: TGTGCCAGCAGCTTAGGCCAGGGCTATAATTCACCCCTCCACTTT.

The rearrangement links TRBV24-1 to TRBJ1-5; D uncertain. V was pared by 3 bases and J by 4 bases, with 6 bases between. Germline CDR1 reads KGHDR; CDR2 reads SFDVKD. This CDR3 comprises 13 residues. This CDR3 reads CATSDVKNQPQHF. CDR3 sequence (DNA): TGTGCCACCAGTGATGTTAAAAATCAGCCCCAGCATTTT.

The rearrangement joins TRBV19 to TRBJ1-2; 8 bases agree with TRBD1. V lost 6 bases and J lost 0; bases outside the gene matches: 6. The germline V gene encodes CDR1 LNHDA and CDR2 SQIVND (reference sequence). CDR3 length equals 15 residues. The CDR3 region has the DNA TGTGCCAGTAGGCTAGGGACAGGTGCTAACTATGGCTACACCTTC. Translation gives CASRLGTGANYGYTF.

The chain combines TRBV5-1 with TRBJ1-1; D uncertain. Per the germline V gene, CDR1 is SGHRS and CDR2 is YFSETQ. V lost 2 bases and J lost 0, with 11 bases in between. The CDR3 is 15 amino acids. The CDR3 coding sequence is TGCGCCAGCAGCTTCCAGAGGGAAATGAACACTGAAGCTTTCTTT. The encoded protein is CASSFQREMNTEAFF.

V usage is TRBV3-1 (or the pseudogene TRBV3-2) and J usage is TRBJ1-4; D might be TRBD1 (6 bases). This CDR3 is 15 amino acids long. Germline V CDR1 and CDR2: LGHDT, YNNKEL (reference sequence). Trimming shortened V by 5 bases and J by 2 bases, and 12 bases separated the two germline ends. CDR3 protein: CASSVTTGTNEKLFF. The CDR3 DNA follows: TGTGCCAGCAGCGTCACGACAGGTACTAATGAAAAACTGTTTTTT.

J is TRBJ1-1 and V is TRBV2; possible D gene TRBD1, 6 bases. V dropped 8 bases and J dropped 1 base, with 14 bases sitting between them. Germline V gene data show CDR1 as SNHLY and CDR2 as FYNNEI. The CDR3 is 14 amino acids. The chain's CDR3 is CASCFGTKNTEAFF. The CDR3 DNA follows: TGTGCCAGCTGCTTTGGGACAAAGAACACTGAAGCTTTCTTT.

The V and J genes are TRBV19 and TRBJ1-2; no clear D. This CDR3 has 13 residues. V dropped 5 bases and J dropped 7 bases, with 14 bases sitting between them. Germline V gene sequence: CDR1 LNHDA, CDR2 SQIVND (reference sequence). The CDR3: CASSFQIGGGYTF. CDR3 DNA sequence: TGTGCCAGTAGTTTTCAGATTGGAGGTGGCTACACCTTC.

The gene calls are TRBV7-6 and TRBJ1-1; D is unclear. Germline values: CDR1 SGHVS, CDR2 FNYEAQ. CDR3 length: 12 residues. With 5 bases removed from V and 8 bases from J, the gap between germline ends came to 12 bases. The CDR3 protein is CASSTDPGEAFF. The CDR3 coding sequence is TGTGCCAGCAGCACCGACCCGGGAGAAGCTTTCTTT.

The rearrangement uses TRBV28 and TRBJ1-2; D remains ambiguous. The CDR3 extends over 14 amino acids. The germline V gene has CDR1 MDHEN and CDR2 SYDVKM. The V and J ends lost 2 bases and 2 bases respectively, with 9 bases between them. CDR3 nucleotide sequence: TGTGCCAGCAGTTTACCGGGGTTAAACTATGGCTACACCTTC. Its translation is CASSLPGLNYGYTF.

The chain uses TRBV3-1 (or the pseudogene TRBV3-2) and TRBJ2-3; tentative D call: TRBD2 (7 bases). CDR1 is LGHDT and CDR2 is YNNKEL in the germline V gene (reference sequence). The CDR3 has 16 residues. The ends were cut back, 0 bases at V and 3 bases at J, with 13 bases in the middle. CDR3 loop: CASSQDSRGGTDTQYF. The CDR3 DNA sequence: TGTGCCAGCAGCCAAGATTCAAGGGGGGGGACAGATACGCAGTATTTT.

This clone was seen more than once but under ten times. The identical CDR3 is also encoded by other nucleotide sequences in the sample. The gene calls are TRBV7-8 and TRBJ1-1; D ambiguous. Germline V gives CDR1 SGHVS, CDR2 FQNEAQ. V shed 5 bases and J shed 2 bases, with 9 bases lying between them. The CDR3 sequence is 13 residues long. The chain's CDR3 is CASSLLPNTEAFF. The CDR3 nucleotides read TGTGCCAGCAGCCTACTCCCCAACACTGAAGCTTTCTTT. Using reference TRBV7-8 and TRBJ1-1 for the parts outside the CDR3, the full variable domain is GAGVSQSPRYKVAKRGQDVALRCDPISGHVSLFWYQQALGQGPEFLTYFQNEAQLDKSGLPSDRFFAERPEGSVSTLKIQRTQQEDSAVYLCASSLLPNTEAFFGQGTRLTVV.

This CDR3 is CATSVGTGYGDTQYF. CDR3 coding DNA: TGTGCCACCAGTGTAGGGACAGGGTATGGAGATACGCAGTATTTT. This chain links TRBV24-1 with TRBJ2-3; the match to TRBD1 covers 9 bases. This CDR3 has 15 residues. The ends lost 5 bases at V and 5 bases at J; junction bases unmatched: 7. CDR1 and CDR2 from the germline V gene are KGHDR and SFDVKD.

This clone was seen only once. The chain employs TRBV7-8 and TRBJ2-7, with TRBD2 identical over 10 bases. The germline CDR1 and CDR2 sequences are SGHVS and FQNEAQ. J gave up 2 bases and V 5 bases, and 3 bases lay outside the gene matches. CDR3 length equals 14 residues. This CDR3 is CASSISGGTYEQYF. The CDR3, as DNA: TGTGCCAGCAGCATTAGCGGGGGGACCTACGAGCAGTACTTC.

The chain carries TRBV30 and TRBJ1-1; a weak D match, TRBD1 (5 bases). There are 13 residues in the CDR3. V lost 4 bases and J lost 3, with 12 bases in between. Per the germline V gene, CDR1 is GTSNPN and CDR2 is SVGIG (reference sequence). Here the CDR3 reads CAWKEGVYTEAFF. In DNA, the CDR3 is TGTGCCTGGAAGGAAGGGGTTTACACTGAAGCTTTCTTT.

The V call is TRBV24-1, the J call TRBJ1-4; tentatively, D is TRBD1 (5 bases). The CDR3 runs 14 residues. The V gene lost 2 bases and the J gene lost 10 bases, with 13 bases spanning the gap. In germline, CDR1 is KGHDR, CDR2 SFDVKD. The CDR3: CATSDSSRRGKLFF. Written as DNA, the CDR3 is TGTGCCACCAGTGATTCTTCACGGAGGGGAAAACTGTTTTTT.

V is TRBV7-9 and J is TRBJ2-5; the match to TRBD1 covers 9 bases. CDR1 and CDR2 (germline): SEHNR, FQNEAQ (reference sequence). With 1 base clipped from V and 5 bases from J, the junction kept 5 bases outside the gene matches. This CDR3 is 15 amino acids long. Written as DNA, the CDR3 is TGTGCCAGCAGCTTAGTACAGGGGGCAGGGGAGACCCAGTACTTC. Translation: CASSLVQGAGETQYF.

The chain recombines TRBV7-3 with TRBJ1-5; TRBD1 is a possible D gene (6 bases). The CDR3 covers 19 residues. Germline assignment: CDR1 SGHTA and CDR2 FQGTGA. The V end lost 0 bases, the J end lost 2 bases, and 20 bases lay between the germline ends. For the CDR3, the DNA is TGTGCCAGCAGCTTAACGTCGGTGGGCAGGGGAGATTGCAATCAGCCCCAGCATTTT. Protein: CASSLTSVGRGDCNQPQHF.

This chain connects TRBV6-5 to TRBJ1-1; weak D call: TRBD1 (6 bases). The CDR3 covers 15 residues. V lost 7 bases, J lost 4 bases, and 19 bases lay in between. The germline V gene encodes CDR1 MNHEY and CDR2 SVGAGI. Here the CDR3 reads CASKSFRGGRTEAFF. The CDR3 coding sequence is TGTGCCAGCAAGAGTTTCAGGGGCGGGCGCACTGAAGCTTTCTTT.